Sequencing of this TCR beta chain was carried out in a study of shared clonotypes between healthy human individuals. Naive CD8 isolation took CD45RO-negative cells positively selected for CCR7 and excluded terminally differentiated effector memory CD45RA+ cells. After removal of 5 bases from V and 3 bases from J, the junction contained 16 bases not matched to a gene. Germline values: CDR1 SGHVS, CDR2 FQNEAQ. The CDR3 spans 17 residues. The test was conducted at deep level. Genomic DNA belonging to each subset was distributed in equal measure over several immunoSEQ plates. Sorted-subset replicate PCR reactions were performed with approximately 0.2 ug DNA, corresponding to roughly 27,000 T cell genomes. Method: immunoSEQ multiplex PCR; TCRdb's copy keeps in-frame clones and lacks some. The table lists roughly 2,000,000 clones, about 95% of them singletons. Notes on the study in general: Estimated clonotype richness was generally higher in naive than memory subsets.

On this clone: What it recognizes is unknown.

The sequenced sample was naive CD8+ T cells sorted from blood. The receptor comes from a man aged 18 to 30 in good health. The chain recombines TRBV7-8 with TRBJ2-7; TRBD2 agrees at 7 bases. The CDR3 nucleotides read TGTGCCAGCAGCCCTATTTGGGGGGGAGGGTTAAGCTACGAGCAGTACTTC. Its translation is CASSPIWGGGLSYEQYF. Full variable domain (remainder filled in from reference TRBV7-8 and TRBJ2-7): GAGVSQSPRYKVAKRGQDVALRCDPISGHVSLFWYQQALGQGPEFLTYFQNEAQLDKSGLPSDRFFAERPEGSVSTLKIQRTQQEDSAVYLCASSPIWGGGLSYEQYFGPGTRLTVT.